These T cell receptor beta chains were read from a single sample in a study of blood T cell repertoires in COVID-19. TCRdb keeps only in-frame clones here, not all; method: immunoSEQ multiplex PCR. Of about 90,000 clones listed, 72% are singletons. Sequenced material: peripheral blood. These receptors all stem from a woman aged 80 or over with acute or convalescent COVID-19. The CDR3 runs from the conserved cysteine through the conserved F or W. D genes are given only for firm matches. Clone size, where shown, is once, few, many, or a class for clones that have expanded.

TRBV6-5,-,TRBD2,TRBJ2-7,CASSYTGGGTYEQYF,TGTGCCAGCAGTTACACTGGCGGGGGGACCTACGAGCAGTACTTC
TRBV5-1,-,-,TRBJ1-2,CASSLTEPNYGYTF,TGCGCCAGCAGCTTGACAGAACCTAACTATGGCTACACCTTC
TRBV7-2,-,-,TRBJ2-5,CASSLERQETQYF,TGTGCCAGCAGCTTAGAGCGGCAAGAGACCCAGTACTTC
TRBV30,-,-,TRBJ1-1,CAWSHGGTTEAFF,TGTGCCTGGAGTCACGGGGGAACCACTGAAGCTTTCTTT
TRBV9,many,-,TRBJ1-1,CASSVGGRDTEAFF,TGTGCCAGCAGCGTAGGAGGGAGGGACACTGAAGCTTTCTTT
TRBV4-3,-,-,TRBJ1-2,CASSQVGGTGTYGYTF,TGCGCCAGCAGCCAAGTTGGGGGAACAGGGACGTATGGCTACACCTTC
TRBV6-2/TRBV6-3,many,-,TRBJ2-5,CASSPPADQETQYF,TGTGCCAGCAGTCCCCCAGCGGACCAAGAGACCCAGTACTTC
TRBV20-1,-,TRBD1,TRBJ1-1,CSASEGGEGANTEAFF,TGCAGTGCTAGTGAGGGGGGAGAGGGGGCGAACACTGAAGCTTTCTTT
TRBV6-1,-,TRBD1,TRBJ1-1,CASSDPGQRNTEAFF,TGTGCCAGCAGTGATCCGGGACAGCGGAACACTGAAGCTTTCTTT
TRBV5-6,few,-,TRBJ2-7,CASSLFEGSYEQYF,TGTGCCAGCAGCTTGTTCGAGGGCTCCTACGAGCAGTACTTC
TRBV7-2,few,-,TRBJ1-1,CASSLSVQGEAFF,TGTGCCAGCAGCTTATCCGTACAGGGAGAAGCTTTCTTT
TRBV30,-,-,TRBJ1-6,CAWTPRGSYNSPLHF,TGTGCCTGGACCCCCCGGGGATCCTATAATTCACCCCTCCACTTT
TRBV15,-,-,TRBJ2-2,CATSRGATGELFF,TGTGCCACCAGCAGGGGGGCCACCGGGGAGCTGTTTTTT
TRBV12-3/TRBV12-4,once,-,TRBJ1-6,CASSIQDRTPLHF,TGTGCCAGCAGTATTCAGGATCGAACACCCCTCCACTTT
TRBV10-3,-,-,TRBJ1-2,CAISEDRSQGYTF,TGTGCCATCAGTGAGGACAGGTCACAGGGCTACACCTTC
TRBV3-1/TRBV3-2,-,TRBD2,TRBJ2-7,CASSLIAGTTFF,TGTGCCAGCAGCCTAATAGCCGGGACTACATTCTTC
TRBV4-2,once,TRBD2,TRBJ2-2,CASSQDHGGGADTGELFF,TGTGCCAGCAGCCAAGATCATGGCGGGGGGGCGGACACCGGGGAGCTGTTTTTT
TRBV10-3,-,-,TRBJ1-2,CAISEGGYGYTF,TGTGCCATCAGTGAGGGGGGGTATGGCTACACCTTC
TRBV7-2,-,TRBD1,TRBJ1-6,CASSPGGTAYNSPLHF,TGTGCCAGCAGTCCAGGAGGGACAGCATATAATTCACCCCTCCACTTT
TRBV6-6,-,TRBD2,TRBJ2-3,CASRGTTLSTDTQYF,TGTGCCAGCCGAGGGACTACTCTTAGCACAGATACGCAGTATTTT
TRBV6-1,-,TRBD1,TRBJ1-4,CASSRQGREKLFF,TGTGCCAGCAGTAGACAGGGGCGTGAAAAACTGTTTTTT
TRBV12-3/TRBV12-4,-,-,TRBJ1-1,CASKRSSGTEAFF,TGTGCCAGCAAAAGGAGTTCGGGCACTGAAGCTTTCTTT
TRBV3-1/TRBV3-2,many,TRBD1,TRBJ1-2,CASSQENAQGAYYGYTF,TGTGCCAGCAGCCAAGAAAATGCGCAGGGGGCCTACTATGGCTACACCTTC
TRBV7-8,-,-,TRBJ1-6,CASSLGTVSYNSPLHF,TGTGCCAGCAGCTTAGGGACAGTCTCCTATAATTCACCCCTCCACTTT
TRBV5-4,-,-,TRBJ1-3,CASSVAGHGNTIYF,TGTGCCAGCTCTGTGGCGGGTCATGGAAACACCATATATTTT
TRBV7-9,-,TRBD1,TRBJ1-1,CASSFRDRAGTEAFF,TGTGCCAGCAGCTTTAGGGACAGGGCGGGCACTGAAGCTTTCTTT
TRBV18,-,-,TRBJ1-4,CASSPPGRGNEKLFF,TGTGCCAGCTCACCACCGGGCAGGGGTAATGAAAAACTGTTTTTT
TRBV5-1,-,-,TRBJ2-2,CASSSPGLGGGELFF,TGCGCCAGCAGCTCACCCGGACTGGGGGGCGGGGAGCTGTTTTTT
TRBV15,few,TRBD1,TRBJ2-7,CATSRGQGLSYEQYF,TGTGCCACCAGCCGAGGACAGGGGCTTTCCTACGAGCAGTACTTC
TRBV5-1,-,-,TRBJ2-3,CASSLDRSTDTQYF,TGCGCCAGCAGCTTAGATAGAAGCACAGATACGCAGTATTTT
TRBV19,-,TRBD1,TRBJ2-1,CASSVTGAQNEQFF,TGTGCCAGTAGTGTGACAGGGGCGCAGAATGAGCAGTTCTTC